A single TCR beta chain is shown here with its context. Authors' analysis steps: Nucleated cell number was recorded as an estimate derived from reference gene primer amplification. TCRdb's copy holds only in-frame clones and misses some; the assay was immunoSEQ multiplex PCR. D and trimming were read from the DNA, whereas the V and J calls and clone size are those reported in that table. The data show under 150,000 clones, 80% to 90% seen once. CDR3 size: 14 residues. J was trimmed by 4 bases and V by 7 bases; bases with no gene match: 3. Per the germline V gene, CDR1 is KGHDR and CDR2 is SFDVKD. This specimen belongs to a study of blood T cell repertoires in COVID-19. Across the study: Samples of COVID-19 (acute and convalescent) were obtained from the United States, Italy and Spain. Nucleic acid was either cDNA or gDNA, and it came from T cells, B-cell-depleted T cells, or PBMCs.

The clonotype originates from a man aged 50 to 59 with active or convalescent COVID-19. The chain employs TRBV24-1 and TRBJ2-3, with 11 positions matching TRBD2. Sequenced: peripheral blood. Written as DNA, the CDR3 is TGTGCCACCAGAGATAGCGGGGGGGCAGATACGCAGTATTTT. Translating it yields CATRDSGGADTQYF.